These 26 T cell receptor beta chains share one sample of origin, sequenced in a study of T cells expressing NK-cell markers. TCRdb re-called the 5' RACE reads and gives one entry per CDR3 protein, without DNA. Its table records about 440,000 distinct CDR3 sequences. Specimen: blood T cells: a sorted CD56 or NKG2C T cell subset, CD4+ or CD8+ T cells, or bulk PBMC T cells (not recorded which). The receptors were sampled from a woman aged 18 to 69 in good health.

The chain recombines TRBV5-1 with TRBJ2-1; TCRdb calls TRBD2, which cannot be checked without DNA. Germline V lookup: CDR1 SGHRS, CDR2 YFSETQ. The CDR3 is 15 residues long. The CDR3 reads CASSFLAGGPGEQFF.

This rearrangement joins TRBV7-9 to TRBJ2-1. Looked up from germline, CDR1 is SEHNR and CDR2 is FQNEAQ (reference sequence). CDR3 length: 15 residues. The CDR3 spells CASSSRLHSYNEQFF.

Here the CDR3 reads CASTPLAGGTDTQYF. The rearrangement links TRBV12-3 or TRBV12-4 to TRBJ2-3; TCRdb names TRBD2, which stays unverified in the absence of DNA. CDR3 length: 15 residues.

CDR3 region: CASSLRTSGSLNNEQFF. The rearrangement links TRBV7-6 to TRBJ2-1; TCRdb proposes TRBD2, but this gene call is untestable without DNA. Germline V gives CDR1 SGHVS, CDR2 FNYEAQ. This CDR3 contains 17 residues.

The chain has TRBV7-3 and TRBJ2-3; without DNA, the TCRdb call of TRBD1 cannot be checked. The length of the CDR3 is 18 residues. Germline V gives CDR1 SGHTA, CDR2 FQGTGA. The CDR3 reads CASSQMGHGAGSTDTQYF.

The chain is built from TRBV9 and TRBJ1-1; with no DNA, the TCRdb D assignment of TRBD1 cannot be verified. The germline V gene encodes CDR1 SGDLS and CDR2 YYNGEE. This CDR3 spans 14 amino acids. The CDR3 is CASVPQGGGTEAFF.

The chain joins TRBV5-1 to TRBJ2-7; TCRdb designates TRBD1, a call that cannot be tested without DNA. The CDR3 covers 14 residues. CDR1 and CDR2 from the germline V gene are SGHRS and YFSETQ. CDR3 in amino acids: CASSAGQTSYEQYF.

The CDR3 spells CASSPGRRAEQFF. V usage is TRBV12-3 or TRBV12-4 and J usage is TRBJ2-1; absent DNA, TCRdb's TRBD2 call cannot be checked. The CDR3 consists of 13 residues.

This sequence joins TRBV4-3 and TRBJ2-1; TCRdb designates TRBD1, a call that cannot be tested without DNA. From germline, CDR1 is LGHNA and CDR2 YSLEER. The length of the CDR3 is 15 residues. This CDR3 is CASSQDHAGGVEQFF.

The rearrangement uses TRBV20-1 and TRBJ1-5. There are 14 residues in the CDR3. Germline loops: CDR1 DFQATT, CDR2 SNEGSKA (reference sequence). The CDR3 region is CSASSTVPNQPQHF.

The chain combines TRBV19 with TRBJ2-5; TCRdb names TRBD2, which stays unverified in the absence of DNA. The CDR3 runs 13 residues. CDR1 and CDR2 from the germline V gene are LNHDA and SQIVND (reference sequence). Here the CDR3 reads CASSMTPPETQYF.

The chain joins TRBV4-2 to TRBJ2-2; TCRdb's D call, TRBD1, is unchecked because there is no DNA. CDR3 length equals 14 residues. Germline-derived CDR1 and CDR2 are LGHNA and YNFKEQ. The CDR3 loop reads CASSQEGDTGELFF.

The CDR3 region is CASLGSSLQWTGELFF. V usage is TRBV10-2 and J usage is TRBJ2-2. CDR3 length: 16 amino acids. Germline V gene lookup returns CDR1 WSHSY and CDR2 SAAADI.

This chain uses TRBV20-1 with TRBJ2-7; TCRdb's D gene call, TRBD1, goes unchecked for lack of DNA. In germline, CDR1 is DFQATT, CDR2 SNEGSKA (reference sequence). This CDR3 region has 15 residues. This chain's CDR3 is CSASGEGGYSYEQYF.

The genes are TRBV5-1 and TRBJ2-5; absent DNA, TCRdb's TRBD1 call cannot be checked. The CDR3 totals 14 residues. Germline V gene data show CDR1 as SGHRS and CDR2 as YFSETQ. CDR3 amino acids: CAGSLAPLQETQYF.

The rearrangement uses TRBV5-1 and TRBJ2-2. CDR1 SGHRS and CDR2 YFSETQ come from the germline V gene. The CDR3 covers 12 residues. The CDR3 is CASRWNTGELFF.

The V gene is TRBV12-3 or TRBV12-4, the J gene TRBJ2-5; TCRdb picks TRBD2, but there is no DNA to check that call. The CDR3 has 18 residues. This CDR3 is CASSLIWTSGDNQETQYF.

The chain carries TRBV24-1 and TRBJ2-1; TCRdb selects TRBD2, and the lack of DNA leaves this call unchecked. The CDR3 sequence is 16 residues long. Germline CDR1 KGHDR, CDR2 SFDVKD. The CDR3 sequence is CATSDAAEWFYNEQFF.

The CDR3 sequence: CASSQVGGTADEKLFF. The chain recombines TRBV3-1 with TRBJ1-4; there is no DNA to check the TCRdb D call of TRBD1. From germline, CDR1 is LGHDT and CDR2 YNNKEL (reference sequence). This CDR3 has 16 residues. The complete variable domain, with remaining parts taken from reference TRBV3-1 and TRBJ1-4, reads DTAVSQTPKYLVTQMGNDKSIKCEQNLGHDTMYWYKQDSKKFLKIMFSYNNKELIINETVPNRFSPKSPDKAHLNLHINSLELGDSAVYFCASSQVGGTADEKLFFGSGTQLSVL.

This chain connects TRBV29-1 to TRBJ1-2. Germline V gene lookup returns CDR1 SQVTM and CDR2 ANQGSEA. There are 11 residues in the CDR3. This CDR3 is CSVEMGIGYTF.

The CDR3 reads CASSQHGETQYF. The V call is TRBV11-2, the J call TRBJ2-5. The CDR3 runs to 12 residues. Per germline, CDR1 SGHAT and CDR2 FQNNGV.

The V and J genes are TRBV28 and TRBJ2-3; without DNA, the TCRdb call of TRBD2 cannot be checked. CDR1 is MDHEN and CDR2 is SYDVKM in the germline V gene. The CDR3 contains 18 residues. CDR3 amino acids: CASSRYPPGLAGVDTQYF.

The V gene is TRBV28, the J gene TRBJ2-1; the TCRdb call, TRBD1, lacks DNA for checking. This CDR3 has 13 residues. CDR1 is MDHEN, CDR2 SYDVKM, per germline. The CDR3 region is CASSLAGSHEQFF.

The gene calls are TRBV7-9 and TRBJ2-1. Germline CDR1 reads SEHNR; CDR2 reads FQNEAQ (reference sequence). The CDR3 contains 15 residues. The CDR3 here is CASSSSGSIFNEQFF.

The chain combines TRBV10-3 with TRBJ2-3; TCRdb reports TRBD2, a call that lacks DNA to check it against. The CDR3 loop spans 14 amino acids. The V gene's germline CDR1 is ENHRY and CDR2 SYGVKD. The CDR3 spells CAISGGRSTDTQYF.

CDR3 sequence reads: CASSRVRGEGYNEQFF. The V and J genes are TRBV7-3 and TRBJ2-1; TCRdb gives TRBD2 as the D gene, but with no DNA this cannot be confirmed. This CDR3 contains 16 residues. The germline V gene has CDR1 SGHTA and CDR2 FQGTGA. The full variable domain, rest sourced from reference TRBV7-3 and TRBJ2-1, is GAGVSQTPSNKVTEKGKYVELRCDPISGHTALYWYRQSLGQGPEFLIYFQGTGAADDSGLPNDRFFAVRPEGSVSTLKIQRTERGDSAVYLCASSRVRGEGYNEQFFGPGTRLTVL.